These 10 T cell receptor beta chains were all obtained from the same sample, sequenced in a study of blood T cells in healthy people across ages. Next came a second PCR, run for roughly 6 to 11 cycles, which used a sample-barcoded 5' primer along with a J-beta primer mix. Each CDR3 protein gets one entry after TCRdb re-called the 5' RACE reads with MiXCR. The sample lists about 900,000 distinct CDR3 sequences, approximately 59% occurring once. The sample comprised blood. These receptors were taken from a man aged 25 to 40 in good health.

The CDR3 region is CASSPRSWHGYTF. DNA for the CDR3: TGTGCCAGCAGTCCCCGTTCGTGGCATGGCTACACCTTC. The J gene is TRBJ1-2, the V gene TRBV27; D gene unclear. Germline CDR1 reads MNHEY; CDR2 reads SMNVEV (reference sequence). V was shortened by 5 bases and J by 6 bases, with 13 bases between the two germline ends. The CDR3 has 13 residues.

The V call is TRBV9, the J call TRBJ2-1; D is possibly TRBD1 (6 bases). V was trimmed by 4 bases and J by 0 bases, leaving 14 bases between them. This CDR3 has 16 amino acids. Germline CDR1 reads SGDLS; CDR2 reads YYNGEE. CDR3 sequence: CASSQTGQLSYNEQFF. The DNA for the CDR3 is TGTGCCAGCAGCCAAACAGGACAGCTCTCCTACAATGAGCAGTTCTTC.

This chain connects TRBV10-3 to TRBJ2-1; D tentatively fits TRBD1 or TRBD2 (5 bases each). This CDR3 has 13 residues. Between the trimmed V and J ends, which lost 11 bases and 0 bases, there was a span of 11 bases. Germline-derived CDR1 and CDR2 are ENHRY and SYGVKD. Written as DNA, the CDR3 is TGTGCCTCAAGGGACCCCTCCTACAATGAGCAGTTCTTC. It yields the protein CASRDPSYNEQFF.

Only a few counts were recorded for this clonotype. V and J are TRBV13 and TRBJ2-5; D perhaps matches TRBD2 (5 bases). The end of the DNA is better explained by TRBJ2-7, so the J call may be wrong. Germline values: CDR1 PRHDT, CDR2 FYEKMQ (reference sequence). The CDR3 covers 14 residues. The CDR3 sequence: CASSPVRGSYEQYF. The CDR3 bases are TGTGCCAGCAGCCCCGTCCGGGGCTCCTACGAGCAGTACTTC.

The rearrangement joins TRBV20-1 to TRBJ2-5; 13 positions agree with TRBD2. The CDR3 is 15 amino acids. The V gene's germline CDR1 is DFQATT and CDR2 SNEGSKA (reference sequence). The J segment lost 1 base and the V segment lost 6 bases, leaving 5 bases of the junction unmatched. The CDR3 nucleotides read TGCAGTGCAAGGACTAGCGGGGGATCCCAAGAGACCCAGTACTTC. Translating gives CSARTSGGSQETQYF.

The chain links TRBV6-5 to TRBJ2-3; maybe TRBD2 (5 bases). CDR3 size: 14 residues. V lost 6 bases and J lost 4, with 14 bases in between. Germline V gene sequence: CDR1 MNHEY, CDR2 SVGAGI. The CDR3 is CASSVASWADTQYF. In DNA, the CDR3 is TGTGCCAGCAGCGTGGCTAGCTGGGCAGATACGCAGTATTTT.

This chain joins TRBV6-1 and TRBJ1-2; TRBD1 is a possible D gene (5 bases). Germline-derived CDR1 and CDR2 are MNHNS and SASEGT. Between the trimmed V and J ends, which lost 8 bases and 4 bases, there was a span of 20 bases. CDR3 length: 15 amino acids. CDR3 protein: CASRKEGTVGYGYTF. In DNA, the CDR3 is TGTGCCAGCCGGAAGGAGGGGACCGTAGGCTATGGCTACACCTTC.

This clonotype was detected only a few times. The chain employs TRBV7-3 and TRBJ2-1; D may match TRBD1 or TRBD2 (5 bases each). Trimming stripped 6 bases from V and 6 bases from J, with 12 bases between. CDR3 length equals 13 residues. CDR1 is SGHTA and CDR2 is FQGTGA in the germline V gene. The CDR3 DNA reads TGTGCCAGCAGGAGGGCAGGGTCCAATGAGCAGTTCTTC. Translation gives CASRRAGSNEQFF. The whole variable domain, remainder taken from reference TRBV7-3 and TRBJ2-1, is GAGVSQTPSNKVTEKGKYVELRCDPISGHTALYWYRQSLGQGPEFLIYFQGTGAADDSGLPNDRFFAVRPEGSVSTLKIQRTERGDSAVYLCASRRAGSNEQFFGPGTRLTVL.

As regards this clonotype: One end of the junction is discordant with germline, which a read error may explain. The chain employs TRBV5-1 and TRBJ1-2; 9 nucleotides align to TRBD1. This CDR3 is 16 amino acids long. Germline CDR1 and CDR2: SGHRS and YFSETQ. The CDR3, as DNA: TGCGCCAGCGGCTTCGAGCCGACCGGGACAGGGAATGGCTACACCTTC. Protein product: CASGFEPTGTGNGYTF.

V and J are TRBV6-5 and TRBJ2-5, with D tentatively TRBD1 (6 bases). The CDR3 is 15 residues long. CDR1 and CDR2 (germline): MNHEY, SVGAGI. Trimming cost V 4 bases and J 2 bases, with 14 bases left between them. The CDR3 nucleotides read TGTGCCAGCAGTTCCAGGGGCCTGTGGCAAGAGACCCAGTACTTC. Translation: CASSSRGLWQETQYF.